The present T cell receptor beta chain was sequenced within a study of cytomegalovirus exposure and HLA in healthy donors. These donors were members of the 120-subject validation cohort, a group separate from the roughly 670-subject first cohort. Study conclusions and caveats: In vitro, a few CMV-associated chains proved specific for CMV antigens.

CDR3 length equals 16 residues. About this clone itself: Antigen: not known.

Data came from immunoSEQ multiplex PCR; TCRdb stores just in-frame clones and leaves some out. The sample includes about 63,000 clones, 80% to 90% of them seen just once. The chain is built from TRBV21-1 and TRBJ2-7; TRBD2 reflects the table's D call only, with no check against the DNA. TRBV21-1 is tagged as a pseudogene. The TCR was taken from a woman between 18 and 29 years old in good health and CMV-seronegative. What was sequenced was PBMCs. The chain's CDR3 is CASSKGQRARSYEQYF. CDR3 sequence (DNA): TGTGCCAGCAGCAAAGGGCAGCGGGCCCGCTCCTACGAGCAGTACTTC.